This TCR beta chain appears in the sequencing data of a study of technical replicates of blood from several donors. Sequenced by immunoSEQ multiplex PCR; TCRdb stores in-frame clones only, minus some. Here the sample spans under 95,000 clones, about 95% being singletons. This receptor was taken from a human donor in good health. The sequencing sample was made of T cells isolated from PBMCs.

The CDR3 coding sequence is TGTGCCAGCAGCCAAGACGGGGTTAGCTCCTACAATGAGCAGTTCTTC. Protein sequence: CASSQDGVSSYNEQFF. This chain uses TRBV4-2 with TRBJ2-1; tentatively, D is TRBD2 (5 bases). Trimming left V 0 bases short and J 0 bases short, with 9 bases between. The CDR3 totals 16 residues. Germline V gives CDR1 LGHNA, CDR2 YNFKEQ.